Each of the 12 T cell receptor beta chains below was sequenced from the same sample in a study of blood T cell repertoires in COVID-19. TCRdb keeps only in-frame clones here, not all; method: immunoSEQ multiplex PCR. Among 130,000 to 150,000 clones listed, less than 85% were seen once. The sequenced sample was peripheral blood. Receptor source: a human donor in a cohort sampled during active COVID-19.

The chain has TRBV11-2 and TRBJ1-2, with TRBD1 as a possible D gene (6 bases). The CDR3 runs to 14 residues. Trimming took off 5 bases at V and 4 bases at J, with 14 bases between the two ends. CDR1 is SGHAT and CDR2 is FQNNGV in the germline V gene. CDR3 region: CASSRVDSLYGYTF. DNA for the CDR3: TGTGCCAGCAGCCGGGTGGACAGCCTCTATGGCTACACCTTC.

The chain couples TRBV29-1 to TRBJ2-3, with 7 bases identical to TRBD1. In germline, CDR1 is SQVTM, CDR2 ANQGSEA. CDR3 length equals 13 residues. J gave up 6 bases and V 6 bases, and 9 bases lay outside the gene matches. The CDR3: CSVSRQGRDTQYF. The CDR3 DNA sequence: TGCAGCGTGTCACGACAGGGACGGGATACGCAGTATTTT.

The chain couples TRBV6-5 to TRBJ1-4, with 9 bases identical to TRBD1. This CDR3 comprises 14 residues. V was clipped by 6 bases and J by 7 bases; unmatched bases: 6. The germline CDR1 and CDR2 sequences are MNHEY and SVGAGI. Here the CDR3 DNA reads TGTGCCAGCAGCCCGGACAGGGGCCGTGAAAAACTGTTTTTT. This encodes CASSPDRGREKLFF.

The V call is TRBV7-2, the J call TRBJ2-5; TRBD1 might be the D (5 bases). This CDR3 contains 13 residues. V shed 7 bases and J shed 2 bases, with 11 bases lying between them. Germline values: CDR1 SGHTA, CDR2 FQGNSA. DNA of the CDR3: TGTGCCAGCACCCCCGACAGTCAAGAGACCCAGTACTTC. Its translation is CASTPDSQETQYF.

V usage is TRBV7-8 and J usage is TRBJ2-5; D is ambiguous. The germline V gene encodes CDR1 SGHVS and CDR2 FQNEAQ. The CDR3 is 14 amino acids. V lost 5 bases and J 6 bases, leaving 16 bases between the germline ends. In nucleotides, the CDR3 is TGTGCCAGCAGCCTTCAGGCCCCCGAGAAGACCCAGTACTTC. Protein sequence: CASSLQAPEKTQYF. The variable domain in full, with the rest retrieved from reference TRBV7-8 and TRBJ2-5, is GAGVSQSPRYKVAKRGQDVALRCDPISGHVSLFWYQQALGQGPEFLTYFQNEAQLDKSGLPSDRFFAERPEGSVSTLKIQRTQQEDSAVYLCASSLQAPEKTQYFGPGTRLLVL.

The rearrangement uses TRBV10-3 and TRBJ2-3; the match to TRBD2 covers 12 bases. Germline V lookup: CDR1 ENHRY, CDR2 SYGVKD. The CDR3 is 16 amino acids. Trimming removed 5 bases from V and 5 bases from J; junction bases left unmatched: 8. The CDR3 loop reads CAISRPSGGAIDTQYF. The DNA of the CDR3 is TGTGCCATCAGTAGACCTAGCGGGGGGGCCATAGATACGCAGTATTTT.

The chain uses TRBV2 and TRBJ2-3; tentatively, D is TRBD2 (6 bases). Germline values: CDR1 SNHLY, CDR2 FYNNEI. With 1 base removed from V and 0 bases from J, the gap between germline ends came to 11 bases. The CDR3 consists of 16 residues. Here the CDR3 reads CASSEEAGSSTDTQYF. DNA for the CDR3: TGTGCCAGCAGTGAAGAGGCGGGGTCTAGCACAGATACGCAGTATTTT.

The CDR3 DNA reads as TGTGCCAGTAGCACCTACAGGGGCGGAGAGACCCAGTACTTC. This codes for CASSTYRGGETQYF. The chain carries TRBV19 and TRBJ2-5; 7 bases map to TRBD1. The CDR3 loop spans 14 amino acids. V lost 6 bases and J lost 4; bases outside the gene matches: 8. Looked up from germline, CDR1 is LNHDA and CDR2 is SQIVND (reference sequence).

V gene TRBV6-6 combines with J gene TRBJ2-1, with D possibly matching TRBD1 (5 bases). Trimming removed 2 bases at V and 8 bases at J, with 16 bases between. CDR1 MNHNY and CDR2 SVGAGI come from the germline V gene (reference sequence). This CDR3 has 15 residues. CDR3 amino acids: CASSYPRQGIHEQFF. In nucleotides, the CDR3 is TGTGCCAGCAGTTACCCCCGGCAGGGCATCCATGAGCAGTTCTTC.

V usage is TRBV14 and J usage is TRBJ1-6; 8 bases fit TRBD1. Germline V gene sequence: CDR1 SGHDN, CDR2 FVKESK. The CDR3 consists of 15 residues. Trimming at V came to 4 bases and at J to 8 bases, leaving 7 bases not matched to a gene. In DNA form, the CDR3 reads TGTGCCAGCAGCCTATACAGGGGGTCGGATTCACCCCTCCACTTT. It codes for CASSLYRGSDSPLHF.

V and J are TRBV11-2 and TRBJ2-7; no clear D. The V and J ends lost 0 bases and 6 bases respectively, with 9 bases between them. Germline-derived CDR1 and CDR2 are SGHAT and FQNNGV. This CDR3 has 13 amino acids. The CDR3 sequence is CASSLEALLEQYF. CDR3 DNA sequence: TGTGCCAGCAGCTTAGAGGCTCTCCTCGAGCAGTACTTC.

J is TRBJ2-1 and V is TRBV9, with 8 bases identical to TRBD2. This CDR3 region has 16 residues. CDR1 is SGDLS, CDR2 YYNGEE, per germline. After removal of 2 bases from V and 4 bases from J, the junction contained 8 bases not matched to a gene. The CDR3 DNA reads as TGTGCCAGCAGCGTCTCCATAGCGGGGCAGTACAATGAGCAGTTCTTC. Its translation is CASSVSIAGQYNEQFF.